One and the same sample provided the 24 T cell receptor beta chains below, sequenced in a study of regulatory T cells in long-lasting Graves disease. HTBI primers from iRepertoire and Arm-PCR of CDR3 regions yielded the TCR beta libraries. TCRdb re-called the multiplex PCR reads through MiXCR, storing one row per CDR3 protein. Of about 470,000 distinct CDR3 sequences listed, 15% are singletons. Specified time point: newly diagnosed GD, antithyroid drugs for less than 3 months. RNA isolated from PBMCs was used to make the TCR library. The same data also went into a second study, on T cells in Graves' hyperthyroidism and ophthalmopathy.

Sequences were derived from peripheral blood mononuclear cells (PBMCs), sampled at new diagnosis, from a patient treated with antithyroid drugs. The source of these receptors is a woman between 25 and 40 years old with Graves disease.

The genes are TRBV6-2 or TRBV6-3 and TRBJ2-1, with 10 positions matching TRBD2. CDR1 is MNHEY and CDR2 is SVGEGT in the germline V gene. The J segment lost 15 bases and the V segment lost 5 bases, leaving 7 bases of the junction unmatched. This CDR3 spans 12 amino acids. CDR3 sequence reads: CASSEASGSSFF. CDR3 in DNA: TGTGCCAGCAGTGAAGCTAGCGGGAGCTCGTTCTTC.

The CDR3 loop is CASSYSPRPSSYEQYF. The CDR3 DNA is TGTGCCAGCAGTTACTCTCCCCGACCGAGCTCCTACGAGCAGTACTTC. The chain couples TRBV6-2 or TRBV6-3 to TRBJ2-7; D is unresolved. The length of the CDR3 is 16 residues. The germline gives CDR1 MNHEY, CDR2 SVGEGT. Deletions cut 0 bases from V and 0 bases from J, with 12 bases between.

The chain recombines TRBV5-4 with TRBJ2-2; TRBD2 matches 9 bases. This CDR3 has 16 amino acids. Germline trimming cut 4 bases from V and 4 bases from J; bases unmatched to any gene: 8. CDR1 is SGHNT, CDR2 YYREEE, per germline (reference sequence). The CDR3 loop reads CASSKIGTSSTGELFF. CDR3 DNA: TGTGCCAGCAGCAAGATCGGGACTAGCAGCACCGGGGAGCTGTTTTTT. The full variable domain, with the rest looked up from reference TRBV5-4 and TRBJ2-2, is ETGVTQSPTHLIKTRGQQVTLRCSSQSGHNTVSWYQQALGQGPQFIFQYYREEENGRGNFPPRFSGLQFPNYSSELNVNALELDDSALYLCASSKIGTSSTGELFFGEGSRLTVL.

Turning to this clonotype: A read error may be the cause here, since a much bigger clone is one base away. This rearrangement joins TRBV7-3 to TRBJ2-1; the D is unclear. The CDR3 extends over 14 amino acids. Germline CDR1 is SGHTA and CDR2 is FQGTGA. The CDR3 loop reads CASSLYSSYNEQLF. CDR3 coding DNA: TGTGCCAGCAGCCTCTACAGCTCCTACAATGAGCAGCTCTTC. The variable domain in full, completed from reference TRBV7-3 and TRBJ2-1, reads GAGVSQTPSNKVTEKGKYVELRCDPISGHTALYWYRQSLGQGPEFLIYFQGTGAADDSGLPNDRFFAVRPEGSVSTLKIQRTERGDSAVYLCASSLYSSYNEQLFGPGTRLTVL.

This clonotype appeared many times. V gene TRBV5-1 combines with J gene TRBJ2-7; the match to TRBD2 covers 14 bases. V shed 4 bases, J shed 3 bases, and the junction held 6 bases outside the gene matches. There are 16 residues in the CDR3. Germline CDR1 is SGHRS and CDR2 is YFSETQ. CDR3 sequence reads: CASSRGLAGDLYEQYF. The CDR3 DNA reads TGCGCCAGCAGCCGGGGACTAGCGGGAGATCTCTACGAGCAGTACTTC.

The CDR3 reads CASSSTEGPYEQYF. In DNA form, the CDR3 reads TGTGCCAGCAGCTCCACAGAGGGGCCGTACGAGCAGTACTTC. This chain connects TRBV5-4 to TRBJ2-7, with D possibly being TRBD1 or TRBD2 (5 bases each). Trimming pared 3 bases from V and 4 bases from J, leaving 14 bases between. The CDR3 is 14 residues long. Germline V gene lookup returns CDR1 SGHNT and CDR2 YYREEE (reference sequence).

This clonotype has a count of ten or more. The chain links TRBV19 to TRBJ1-2; D is unclear. CDR3 length equals 12 residues. Germline V gives CDR1 LNHDA, CDR2 SQIVND (reference sequence). Trimming left V 3 bases short and J 4 bases short, with 6 bases between. The DNA for the CDR3 is TGTGCCAGTAGTATGGCCCGCTATGGCTACACCTTC. The encoded protein is CASSMARYGYTF.

Notes on this clonotype: This sequence may be a read error, since a much larger clone differs from it by one base. This rearrangement joins TRBV7-3 to TRBJ2-1; 8 bases map to TRBD2. The length of the CDR3 is 15 residues. Germline V gene lookup returns CDR1 SGHTA and CDR2 FQGTGA. DNA for the CDR3: TGTGCCAGCAGCTCCAAGCGGGGGCCCTACAGTGAGCAGTTCTTC. Amino acid sequence: CASSSKRGPYSEQFF.

There are a few counts of this clonotype. This chain joins TRBV15 and TRBJ2-2; D possibly uses TRBD1 or TRBD2 (6 bases each). In germline, CDR1 is LNHNV, CDR2 YYDKDF (reference sequence). V shed 4 bases and J shed 2 bases, with 14 bases lying between them. The CDR3 is made up of 16 amino acids. CDR3 loop: CATSTWGAVNTGELFF. The CDR3 DNA reads as TGTGCCACCAGCACCTGGGGGGCGGTCAACACCGGGGAGCTGTTTTTT.

This clonotype was detected ten times or more. V usage is TRBV20-1 and J usage is TRBJ2-5, with D unclear. The CDR3 totals 13 residues. Germline V CDR1 and CDR2: DFQATT, SNEGSKA (reference sequence). V dropped 1 base and J dropped 2 bases, with 8 bases sitting between them. CDR3 sequence (DNA): TGCAGTGCTAGAGTCCGAGAACAAGAGACCCAGTACTTC. Translated: CSARVREQETQYF.

The J gene is TRBJ2-1, the V gene TRBV10-3; 9 bases are a match to TRBD2. After removal of 3 bases from V and 2 bases from J, the junction contained 8 bases not matched to a gene. The length of the CDR3 is 17 residues. The germline CDR1 and CDR2 sequences are ENHRY and SYGVKD. DNA for the CDR3: TGTGCCATCAGTGATGCCGCCCGACTAGCGGCCTACAATGAGCAGTTCTTC. Its protein product is CAISDAARLAAYNEQFF.

This clonotype was counted ten times or more. The V call is TRBV7-8, the J call TRBJ2-3; D may be TRBD1 or TRBD2 (5 bases each). Trimming took off 5 bases at V and 0 bases at J, with 15 bases between the two ends. The CDR3 contains 16 residues. Looked up from germline, CDR1 is SGHVS and CDR2 is FQNEAQ. CDR3 region: CASSNHRDRSTDTQYF. CDR3 sequence (DNA): TGTGCCAGCAGCAACCACCGGGACCGAAGCACAGATACGCAGTATTTT.

This clonotype was recorded many times. This chain uses TRBV12-3 or TRBV12-4 with TRBJ1-2, with unresolved D. CDR3 length: 13 amino acids. The V and J ends lost 7 bases and 2 bases respectively, with 11 bases between them. The CDR3 loop is CASNLGRNYGYTF. The DNA of the CDR3 is TGTGCCAGCAACCTAGGGCGGAACTATGGCTACACCTTC.

This clonotype was counted ten times or more. The rearrangement links TRBV7-8 to TRBJ2-3; 9 bases are a match to TRBD2. J gave up 0 bases and V 2 bases, and 6 bases lay outside the gene matches. The germline gives CDR1 SGHVS, CDR2 FQNEAQ. The CDR3 length is 17 residues. The CDR3 is CASSLISGRTSTDTQYF. DNA of the CDR3: TGTGCCAGCAGCTTAATTAGCGGGAGAACTAGCACAGATACGCAGTATTTT.

This clonotype was seen at least ten times. The rearrangement joins TRBV14 to TRBJ1-1, with 7 bases matching TRBD1. Germline assignment: CDR1 SGHDN and CDR2 FVKESK. The CDR3 runs to 16 residues. V lost 4 bases and J lost 3; bases outside the gene matches: 11. The CDR3 protein is CASSRTDRASDTEAFF. Written as DNA, the CDR3 is TGTGCCAGCAGCCGCACTGACAGGGCGTCCGACACTGAAGCTTTCTTT.

The J gene is TRBJ2-7, the V gene TRBV9; no definite D call. Germline values: CDR1 SGDLS, CDR2 YYNGEE. The CDR3 is made up of 13 amino acids. Trimming removed 0 bases at V and 5 bases at J, with 9 bases between. CDR3 residues: CASSVDPSNEQYF. The CDR3 DNA reads TGTGCCAGCAGCGTAGATCCGAGCAACGAGCAGTACTTC.

Many counts were recorded for this clonotype. This chain links TRBV24-1 with TRBJ1-2; no reliable D call. The CDR3 runs to 14 residues. Trimming removed 1 base from V and 4 bases from J, with 9 bases in between. Germline CDR1 is KGHDR and CDR2 is SFDVKD. The CDR3 spells CATSDFERGYGYTF. DNA for the CDR3: TGTGCCACCAGTGATTTCGAGAGAGGCTATGGCTACACCTTC.

This clonotype occurred many times. J is TRBJ2-3 and V is TRBV3-1, with D unclear. The CDR3 is made up of 13 amino acids. V lost 0 bases and J 5 bases, leaving 6 bases between the germline ends. CDR1 is LGHDT, CDR2 YNNKEL, per germline (reference sequence). CDR3 bases: TGTGCCAGCAGCCAAGATCTGGTAGATACGCAGTATTTT. This translates into CASSQDLVDTQYF.

The chain is built from TRBV20-1 and TRBJ1-6; the D is unclear. The CDR3 has 14 amino acids. Trimming cost V 2 bases and J 0 bases, with 5 bases left between them. CDR1 is DFQATT, CDR2 SNEGSKA, per germline (reference sequence). This chain's CDR3 is CSARLGSYNSPLHF. The DNA of the CDR3 is TGCAGTGCTAGATTAGGCTCCTATAATTCACCCCTCCACTTT.

In its sample, this clonotype was seen many times. V gene TRBV5-1 combines with J gene TRBJ1-4, with D hard to call. Germline V CDR1 and CDR2: SGHRS, YFSETQ. The CDR3 length is 14 residues. Trimming took 5 bases from V and 3 from J, leaving 11 bases between them. This CDR3 is CASRGQRANEKLFF. The DNA of the CDR3 is TGCGCCAGCAGGGGCCAGAGGGCTAATGAAAAACTGTTTTTT. Looking up the rest from reference TRBV5-1 and TRBJ1-4 gives the full variable domain: KAGVTQTPRYLIKTRGQQVTLSCSPISGHRSVSWYQQTPGQGLQFLFEYFSETQRNKGNFPGRFSGRQFSNSRSEMNVSTLELGDSALYLCASRGQRANEKLFFGSGTQLSVL.

The CDR3 sequence: CASSQGRLAGTREQYF. For the CDR3, the DNA is TGTGCCAGCAGCCAAGGGCGACTAGCGGGAACCCGCGAGCAGTACTTC. The chain is built from TRBV3-1 and TRBJ2-7; 11 bases are a match to TRBD2. CDR1 LGHDT and CDR2 YNNKEL come from the germline V gene (reference sequence). The CDR3 spans 16 residues. V trimming: 1 base; J trimming: 6 bases; junction bases outside the gene matches: 8.

This clonotype was recorded at least ten times. The rearrangement uses TRBV27 and TRBJ1-2; D possibly corresponds to TRBD1 (5 bases). This CDR3 region has 12 residues. Trimming stripped 6 bases from V and 6 bases from J, with 11 bases between. Germline CDR1 MNHEY, CDR2 SMNVEV (reference sequence). The CDR3 region has the DNA TGTGCCAGCAGAGCCGGGGGTCATGGCTACACCTTC. It codes for CASRAGGHGYTF.

At least ten counts were recorded for this clonotype. This chain links TRBV4-1 with TRBJ1-1; D is uncertain. Germline V gene data show CDR1 as MGHRA and CDR2 as YSYEKL. Trimming took off 6 bases at V and 7 bases at J, with 33 bases between the two ends. CDR3 length: 19 residues. In DNA form, the CDR3 reads TGCGCCAGCAGTCACAAGGTTAGGGCGGCTAAGGCTCCGTTACTTGAAGCTTTCTTT. It yields the protein CASSHKVRAAKAPLLEAFF.

The V gene is TRBV7-9, the J gene TRBJ2-7; D is unclear. CDR1 is SEHNR, CDR2 FQNEAQ, per germline (reference sequence). Trimming took 2 bases from V and 6 from J, leaving 8 bases between them. This CDR3 has 12 residues. The CDR3 bases are TGTGCCAGCAGCTTAAGTAGTGCCGAGCAGTACTTC. This encodes CASSLSSAEQYF.